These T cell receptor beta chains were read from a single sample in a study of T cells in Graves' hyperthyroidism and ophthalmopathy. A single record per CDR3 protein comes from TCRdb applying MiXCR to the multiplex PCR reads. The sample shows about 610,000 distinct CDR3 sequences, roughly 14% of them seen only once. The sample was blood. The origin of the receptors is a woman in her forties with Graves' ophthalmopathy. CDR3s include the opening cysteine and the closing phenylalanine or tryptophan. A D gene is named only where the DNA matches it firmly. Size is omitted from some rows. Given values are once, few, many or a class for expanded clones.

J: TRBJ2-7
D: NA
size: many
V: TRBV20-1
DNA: TGCAGTGCTAATGTTCTCAGGGCCTACGAGCAGTACTTC
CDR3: CSANVLRAYEQYF

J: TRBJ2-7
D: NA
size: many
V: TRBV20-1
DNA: TGCAGTGCTAGAGATCCCCGTCTGGGCTGGGGCAAGTCCGAGCAGTACTTC
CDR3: CSARDPRLGWGKSEQYF

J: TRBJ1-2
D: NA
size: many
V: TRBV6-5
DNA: TGTGCCAGCAGTTACTCGACGTCTAACCCTTATGGCTACACCTTC
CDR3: CASSYSTSNPYGYTF

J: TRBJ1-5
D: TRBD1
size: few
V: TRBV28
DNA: TGTGCCAGCAGTTTATCTTCGGCATATCTGACAGGGAGCGGCAATCAGCCCCAGCATTTT
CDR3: CASSLSSAYLTGSGNQPQHF

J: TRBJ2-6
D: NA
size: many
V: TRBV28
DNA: TGTGCCAGCAGCAACCGGGGTGGATCCTCTGGGGCCAACGTCCTGACTTTC
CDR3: CASSNRGGSSGANVLTF

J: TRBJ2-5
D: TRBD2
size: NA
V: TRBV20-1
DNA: TGCAGTGCTAGACCACTAGCGGGAGACCAAGAGACCCAGTACTTC
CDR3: CSARPLAGDQETQYF

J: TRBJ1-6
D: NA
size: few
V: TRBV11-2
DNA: TGTGCCTCCAGCCCTCGTCCGATTCTCAGCTCCTATAATTCACCCCTCCACTTT
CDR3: CASSPRPILSSYNSPLHF

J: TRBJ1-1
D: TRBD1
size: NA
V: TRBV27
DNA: TGTGCCAGCAGTATAGGGGGCTGGGGGAACACTGAAGCTTTCTTT
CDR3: CASSIGGWGNTEAFF

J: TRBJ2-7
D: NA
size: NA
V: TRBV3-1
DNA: TGTGCCAGCAGTCCCCCCACGGGGAGTCTCTCCTACGAGCAGTACTTC
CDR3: CASSPPTGSLSYEQYF

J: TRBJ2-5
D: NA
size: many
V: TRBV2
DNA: TGTGCCAGCAGTCGAAACAGAGACTTCCAAGAGACCCAGTACTTC
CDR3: CASSRNRDFQETQYF

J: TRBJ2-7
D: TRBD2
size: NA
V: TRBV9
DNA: TGTGCCAGCAGCGTGAACTTCCGGGGGGACTACGAGCAGTACTTC
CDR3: CASSVNFRGDYEQYF

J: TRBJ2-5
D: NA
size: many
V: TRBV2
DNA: TGTGCCAGCAGTGGGGGGGCGCAGAACCAGGAGACCCAGTACTTC
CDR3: CASSGGAQNQETQYF

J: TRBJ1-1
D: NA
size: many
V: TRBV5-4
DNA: TGTGCCAGCAGCTTGGATTTGGGGTCGGGGGCCCGAGGGAACACTGAAGCTTTCTTT
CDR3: CASSLDLGSGARGNTEAFF

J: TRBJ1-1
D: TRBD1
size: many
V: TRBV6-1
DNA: TGTGCCAGCATGACAGGGGAAGGTACTGAAGCTTTCTTT
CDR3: CASMTGEGTEAFF

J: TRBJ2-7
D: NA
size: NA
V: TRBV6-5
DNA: TGTGCCAGCAGTATCGATACAGGGTCCTACGAGCAGTACTTC
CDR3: CASSIDTGSYEQYF

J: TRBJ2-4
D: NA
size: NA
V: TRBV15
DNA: TGTGCCACCAGCAAATACCCCCCGGAAAACATTCAGTACTTC
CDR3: CATSKYPPENIQYF

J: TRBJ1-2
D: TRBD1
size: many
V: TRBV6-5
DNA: TGTGCCAGCAGGCTGGACAGGGGCAACTATGGCTACACCTTC
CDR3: CASRLDRGNYGYTF

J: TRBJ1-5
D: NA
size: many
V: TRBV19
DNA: TGTGCCAGTAGTATGACAGGATACGCCCAGCATTTT
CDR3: CASSMTGYAQHF

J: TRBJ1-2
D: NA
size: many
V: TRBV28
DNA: TGTGCCAGCAGTTTGGGGGGTAGGGATGGCTACACCTTC
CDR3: CASSLGGRDGYTF

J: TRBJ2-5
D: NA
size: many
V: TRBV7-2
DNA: TGTGCCAGCAGCCCCGGGAGTTTTAGTGAGACCCAGTACTTC
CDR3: CASSPGSFSETQYF

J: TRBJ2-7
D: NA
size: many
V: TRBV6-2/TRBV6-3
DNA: TGTGCCAGCACCTACCGGGCACTAGAAGGGGTTACAGTCCACGAGCAGTACTTC
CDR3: CASTYRALEGVTVHEQYF

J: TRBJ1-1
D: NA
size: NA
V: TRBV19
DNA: TGTGCCAGTAGTTGGAACGGGCCCTCAGAAGCTTTCTTT
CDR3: CASSWNGPSEAFF

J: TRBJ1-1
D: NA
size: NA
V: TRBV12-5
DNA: TGTGCTAGTGGTTTCGGGAAAGCGGTGTACACTGAAGCTTTCTTT
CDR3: CASGFGKAVYTEAFF

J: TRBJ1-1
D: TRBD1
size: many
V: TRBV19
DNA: TGTGCCAGTATATCCGGGACAGAGAACACTGAAGCTTTCTTT
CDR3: CASISGTENTEAFF

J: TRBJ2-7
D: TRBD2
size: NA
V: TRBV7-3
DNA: TGTGCCAGCAGCTTTGGACTAGCGGGAGGGCCCTCCTACGAGCAGTACTTC
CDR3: CASSFGLAGGPSYEQYF

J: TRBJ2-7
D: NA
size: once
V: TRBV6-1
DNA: TGTGCCAGCAGCGGAACCCTGAGGGCGCTGAAGCAGTACTTC
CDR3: CASSGTLRALKQYF

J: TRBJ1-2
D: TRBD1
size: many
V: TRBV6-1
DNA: TGTGCCAGCAGCCCCAGACAGGGGATGACGGGCTACACCTTC
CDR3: CASSPRQGMTGYTF

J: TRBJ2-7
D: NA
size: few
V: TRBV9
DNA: TGTGCCAGCAGCGTAGGTACGGGGGAGCAGTACTTC
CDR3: CASSVGTGEQYF

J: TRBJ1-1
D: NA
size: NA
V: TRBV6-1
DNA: TGTGCCAGCAGGGACGGACTAGGAGCTTTCTTT
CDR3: CASRDGLGAFF

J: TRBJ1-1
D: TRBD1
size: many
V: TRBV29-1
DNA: TGCAGCGTACGGGACAGGAGGAACACTGAAGCTTTCTTT
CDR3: CSVRDRRNTEAFF

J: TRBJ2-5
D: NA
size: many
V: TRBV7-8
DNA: TGTGCCAGCACCTCAATTGGAGGGAAACAAGAGACCCAGTACTTC
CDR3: CASTSIGGKQETQYF

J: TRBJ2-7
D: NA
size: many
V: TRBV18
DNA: TGTGCCAGCTCACCGGACAGCCTGAACGAGCAGTACTTC
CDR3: CASSPDSLNEQYF

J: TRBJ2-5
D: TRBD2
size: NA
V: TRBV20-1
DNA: TGCAGTGAAGTAGCGGGAGCTCAAGAGACCCAGTACTTC
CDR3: CSEVAGAQETQYF

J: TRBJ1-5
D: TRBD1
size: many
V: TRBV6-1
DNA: TGTGCCAGCAGGCGACAGGGGGTGAGCAATCAGCCCCAGCATTTT
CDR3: CASRRQGVSNQPQHF

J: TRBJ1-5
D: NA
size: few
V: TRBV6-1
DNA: TGTGCCAGCAGTGAAGCGAGCTACAGGCGAGCCGGCCCGAATACCCACAATCAGCCCCAGCATTTT
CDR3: CASSEASYRRAGPNTHNQPQHF

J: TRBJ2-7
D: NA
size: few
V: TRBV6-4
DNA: TGTGCCAGCAGTCACGCAGGGAGGGACAGTAGCTCCTACGAGCAGTACTTC
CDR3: CASSHAGRDSSSYEQYF

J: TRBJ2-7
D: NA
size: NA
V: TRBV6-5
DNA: TGTGCCAGCAGTTACTTGCAGCAAACCTACGAGCAGTACTTC
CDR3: CASSYLQQTYEQYF

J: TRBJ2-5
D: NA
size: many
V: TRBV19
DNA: TGTGCCAGTAGTATAGGAAGAGGGGATCCCGGGAAAGAGACCCAGTACTTC
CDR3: CASSIGRGDPGKETQYF

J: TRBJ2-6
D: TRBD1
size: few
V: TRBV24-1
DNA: TGTGCCACCAGTGACGGACAGGGGCCCAACGTCCTGACTTTC
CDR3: CATSDGQGPNVLTF

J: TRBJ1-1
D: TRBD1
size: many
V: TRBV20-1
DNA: TGCAGTGCTAGAGAGGCAGGGGGCACTGAAGCTTTCTTT
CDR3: CSAREAGGTEAFF

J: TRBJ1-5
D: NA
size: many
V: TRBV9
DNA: TGTGCCAGCAGCGTCAGTTATAGCAATCAGCCCCAGCATTTT
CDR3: CASSVSYSNQPQHF

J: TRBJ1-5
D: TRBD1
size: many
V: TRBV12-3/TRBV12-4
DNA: TGTGCCAGCATCAATACAGGGGCCCCGGGTCGGCCCCAGCATTTT
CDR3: CASINTGAPGRPQHF

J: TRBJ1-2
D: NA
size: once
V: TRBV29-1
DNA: TGCAGCGCTATTGAAGCGGATGCGGGATCCTCGGACACCTTC
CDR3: CSAIEADAGSSDTF

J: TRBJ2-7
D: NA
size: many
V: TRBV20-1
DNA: TGCAGTGCTACAACCCGGGACTCTGCGAGGTACGAGCAGTACTTC
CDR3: CSATTRDSARYEQYF

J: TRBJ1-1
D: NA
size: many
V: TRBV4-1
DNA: TGCGCCAGCAGCCAAGGGTGGAACACTGAAGCTTTCTTT
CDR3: CASSQGWNTEAFF

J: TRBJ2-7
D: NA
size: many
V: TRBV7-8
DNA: TGTGCCAGCAGCTTAGAGCTGGTCCCGTACGAGCAGTACTTC
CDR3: CASSLELVPYEQYF

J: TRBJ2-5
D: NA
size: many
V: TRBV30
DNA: TGTGCCTGGAGTGTATTGGGTTCAGAGACCCAGTACTTC
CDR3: CAWSVLGSETQYF

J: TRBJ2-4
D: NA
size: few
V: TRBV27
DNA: TGTGCCAGCAGGTCACTGGAAGCCAAAAACATTCAGTACTTC
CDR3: CASRSLEAKNIQYF

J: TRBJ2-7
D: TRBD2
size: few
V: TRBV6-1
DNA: TGTGCCAGCAGACCCAGCGGGAGGGCCTTCTACGAGCAGTACTTC
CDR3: CASRPSGRAFYEQYF

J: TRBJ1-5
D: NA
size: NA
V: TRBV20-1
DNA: TGCAGTGCTAGAGCGGGGGCGCAGGATCAGCCCCAGCATTTT
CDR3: CSARAGAQDQPQHF

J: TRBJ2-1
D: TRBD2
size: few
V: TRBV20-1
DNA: TGCAGTGCTACCTCCACTAGCGGATGGAGGGAGGCGGGTGAGCAGTTCTTC
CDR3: CSATSTSGWREAGEQFF

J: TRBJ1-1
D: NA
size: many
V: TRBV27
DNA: TGTGCCAGCAGTTTAGTACCGAACACTGAAGCTTTCTTT
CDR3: CASSLVPNTEAFF

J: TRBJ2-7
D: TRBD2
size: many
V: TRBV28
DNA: TGTGCCAGCAGTTTGAGGGGACTAGCGGTTGAGCAGTACTTC
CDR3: CASSLRGLAVEQYF

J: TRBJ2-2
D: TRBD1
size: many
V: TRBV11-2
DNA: TGTGCCAGCAGCTCGAGGGGGACAGGGAGGACCGGGGAGCTGTTTTTT
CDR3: CASSSRGTGRTGELFF

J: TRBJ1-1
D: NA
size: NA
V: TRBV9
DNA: TGTGCCAGCAGCGTAGCAGGGGCCCCGAACACTGAAGCTTTCTTT
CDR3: CASSVAGAPNTEAFF

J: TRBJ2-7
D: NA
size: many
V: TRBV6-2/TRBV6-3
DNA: TGTGCCAGCAGTCGCCCGACTAGCTACGAGCAGTACTTC
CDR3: CASSRPTSYEQYF

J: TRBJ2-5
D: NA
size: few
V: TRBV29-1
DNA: TGCAGCGCTGACCCGGCAGGGGAAGAGACCCAGTACTTC
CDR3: CSADPAGEETQYF

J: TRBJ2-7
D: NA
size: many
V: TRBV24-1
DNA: TGTGCCACCAGTGAGGAGGGGCGGTACGAGCAGTACTTC
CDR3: CATSEEGRYEQYF

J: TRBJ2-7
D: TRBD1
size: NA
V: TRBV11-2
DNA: TGTGCCAGCAGCTTGGGGACAGGGAACCACGAGCAGTACTTC
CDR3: CASSLGTGNHEQYF

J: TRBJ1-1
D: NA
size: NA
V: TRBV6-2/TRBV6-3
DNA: TGTGCCAGCAGCACCTTCGGGGGGAAACTCGAAGCTTTCTTT
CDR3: CASSTFGGKLEAFF